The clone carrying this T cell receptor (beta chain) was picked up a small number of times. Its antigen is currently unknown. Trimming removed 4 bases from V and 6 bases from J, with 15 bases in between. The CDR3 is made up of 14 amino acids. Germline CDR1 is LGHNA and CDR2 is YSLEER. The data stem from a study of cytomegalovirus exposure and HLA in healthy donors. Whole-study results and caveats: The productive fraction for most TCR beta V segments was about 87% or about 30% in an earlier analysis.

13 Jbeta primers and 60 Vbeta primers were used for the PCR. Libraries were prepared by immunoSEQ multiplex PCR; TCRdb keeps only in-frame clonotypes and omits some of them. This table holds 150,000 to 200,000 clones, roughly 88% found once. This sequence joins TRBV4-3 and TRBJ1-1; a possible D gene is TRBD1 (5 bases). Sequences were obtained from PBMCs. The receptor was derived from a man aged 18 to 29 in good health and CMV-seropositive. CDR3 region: CASSPSTGVAEAFF. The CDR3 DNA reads TGCGCCAGCAGCCCATCGACGGGGGTCGCTGAAGCTTTCTTT.